This TCR beta chain was recovered during a study of shared clonotypes between healthy human individuals. This CDR3 is built from 14 residues. The ends were cut back, 2 bases at V and 4 bases at J, with 9 bases in the middle. Germline CDR1 reads SGHVS; CDR2 reads FNYEAQ. For this clone: Its target is unknown.

Produced via immunoSEQ multiplex PCR; TCRdb's table is partial and in-frame only. This table holds 550,000 to 850,000 clones, over 55% found once. Study results and caveats: Non-shared clonotypes showed lower generation probabilities than clonotypes common to all four donors.

The study separated CD4+ cells into CD45RA+ naive and CD45RA-negative memory subsets. V is TRBV7-6 and J is TRBJ1-3; maybe TRBD1 (5 bases). This clonotype originated in a woman in her twenties or thirties in good health. Input material: memory CD4+ T cells sorted from blood. Subset here: CD45RA-negative fraction. CDR3 loop: CASSLSSGGNTIYF. In DNA form, the CDR3 reads TGTGCCAGCAGCTTATCTTCAGGGGGAAACACCATATATTTT.